This TCR beta chain was documented in a study of response to subunit inactivated influenza vaccine. Per the germline V gene, CDR1 is SGDLS and CDR2 is YYNGEE. CDR3 length equals 13 residues. The V end lost 0 bases, the J end lost 8 bases, and 9 bases lay between the germline ends. Findings of the study overall: It was the authors' suggestion that each seasonal influenza vaccination recruits few new T cells.

Of note for this clonotype: The antigen remains unidentified.

TCRdb re-called the RT-PCR reads through MiXCR, storing one row per CDR3 protein. The sample carries more than 600,000 distinct CDR3 sequences, about a fifth recorded once. This specimen consisted of PBMCs from blood, obtained roughly 5 days after vaccination. V is TRBV9 and J is TRBJ2-1; D not resolved. The clonotype was recovered from a man in his fifties who received an inactivated influenza vaccine. CDR3 DNA sequence: TGTGCCAGCAGCGTAGGTTTCTTCCATGAGCAGTTCTTC. Amino acids: CASSVGFFHEQFF.